These 11 T cell receptor beta chains originate from one sample sequenced in a study of early T cells in non-severe SARS-CoV-2 infection. MiXCR was run by TCRdb on the 5' RACE reads, yielding one entry per CDR3 protein. The sample comprises some 52,000 distinct CDR3 sequences, around 8% of which are singletons, and 9.4% rests with the top ten. Sequenced sample: whole blood. These receptors came from an adult who was a healthcare worker with PCR-confirmed SARS-CoV-2 infection or an uninfected control (not recorded which).

The chain has TRBV6-5 and TRBJ1-1; TRBD1 aligns across 8 bases. Germline CDR1 MNHEY, CDR2 SVGAGI. This CDR3 spans 16 amino acids. The J segment lost 0 bases and the V segment lost 7 bases, leaving 10 bases of the junction unmatched. CDR3 amino acids: CASTHSTGELNTEAFF. The DNA for the CDR3 is TGTGCCAGCACCCATTCGACAGGGGAGTTGAACACTGAAGCTTTCTTT.

This clonotype was seen only a few times. CDR3: CSVVFRANPYEQYF. The CDR3 DNA follows: TGCAGCGTTGTCTTCCGGGCCAACCCCTACGAGCAGTACTTC. The rearrangement links TRBV29-1 to TRBJ2-7, with unresolved D. This CDR3 is built from 14 residues. Germline values: CDR1 SQVTM, CDR2 ANQGSEA. The V gene lost 4 bases and the J gene lost 2 bases, with 15 bases spanning the gap.

This clonotype was counted ten times or more. V gene TRBV28 combines with J gene TRBJ1-1, with D possibly TRBD1 on 5 matching bases. CDR3 length: 14 residues. V was trimmed by 3 bases and J by 2 bases, leaving 10 bases between them. Germline V lookup: CDR1 MDHEN, CDR2 SYDVKM. CDR3 region: CASSLTTVNTEAFF. CDR3 in DNA: TGTGCCAGCAGTTTGACGACAGTTAACACTGAAGCTTTCTTT.

This clonotype was counted between two and nine times. V is TRBV6-1 and J is TRBJ2-7; D may be TRBD1 or TRBD2 (5 bases each). Per germline, CDR1 MNHNS and CDR2 SASEGT. V shed 7 bases and J shed 3 bases, with 16 bases lying between them. CDR3 size: 14 residues. The CDR3 DNA reads as TGTGCCAGCAAGACCGCCTGGGGGAACTACGAGCAGTACTTC. Its protein is CASKTAWGNYEQYF.

The chain joins TRBV6-1 to TRBJ2-7, with 8 bases aligning to TRBD1. Germline V gene lookup returns CDR1 MNHNS and CDR2 SASEGT. This CDR3 spans 13 amino acids. The V and J ends lost 7 bases and 2 bases, in that order; junction bases with no gene match: 4. The CDR3 DNA reads TGTGCCAGCAAGGGGGACAGGACCTACGAGCAGTACTTC. It specifies CASKGDRTYEQYF.

V is TRBV9 and J is TRBJ2-5, with TRBD2 as a possible D gene (6 bases). V lost 3 bases and J 2 bases, leaving 11 bases between the germline ends. CDR3 length: 14 residues. The germline V gene encodes CDR1 SGDLS and CDR2 YYNGEE. CDR3 sequence (DNA): TGTGCCAGCAGCGCCCGGGGGTGGCAAGAGACCCAGTACTTC. Residues: CASSARGWQETQYF.

The table lists this clonotype with a few counts. J is TRBJ2-2 and V is TRBV7-3; D call uncertain. The germline V and J ends were trimmed by 8 bases and 0 bases, with 10 bases remaining between them. The CDR3 totals 14 residues. Germline V CDR1 and CDR2: SGHTA, FQGTGA. The DNA for the CDR3 is TGTGCCAGCTCACGGGTCGCGAACACCGGGGAGCTGTTTTTT. This encodes CASSRVANTGELFF.

This clonotype was counted ten times or more. The chain employs TRBV29-1 and TRBJ2-2; possibly TRBD1 or TRBD2 for D (6 bases each). The germline V gene has CDR1 SQVTM and CDR2 ANQGSEA. V lost 1 base, J lost 7 bases, and 10 bases lay in between. The CDR3 contains 13 residues. The CDR3 reads CSVEVGGGGELFF. The CDR3 nucleotides read TGCAGCGTTGAAGTAGGGGGAGGCGGGGAGCTGTTTTTT.

This clonotype turned up a few times. The chain combines TRBV27 with TRBJ2-7; perhaps TRBD1 as D (6 bases). The CDR3 has 13 amino acids. Germline-derived CDR1 and CDR2 are MNHEY and SMNVEV (reference sequence). The V gene lost 0 bases and the J gene lost 3 bases, with 6 bases spanning the gap. CDR3 sequence reads: CASSLSQGYEQYF. The CDR3 coding sequence is TGTGCCAGCAGTTTATCACAGGGCTACGAGCAGTACTTC.

This clonotype was seen a few times. The rearrangement joins TRBV28 to TRBJ2-4; 7 nucleotides agree with TRBD1. The CDR3 spans 15 residues. V was pared by 6 bases and J by 7 bases, with 12 bases of the junction left unmatched. In germline, CDR1 is MDHEN, CDR2 SYDVKM. CDR3 region: CASSFLGTDKNIQYF. The CDR3, as DNA: TGTGCCAGCAGCTTTCTCGGGACAGACAAGAACATTCAGTACTTC.

The chain carries TRBV25-1 and TRBJ1-2, with unresolved D. CDR1 and CDR2 from the germline V gene are MGHDK and SYGVNS. The CDR3 runs 14 residues. V lost 4 bases, J lost 0 bases, and 9 bases lay in between. The CDR3 here is CASSGNSPNYGYTF. CDR3 coding DNA: TGTGCCAGCAGTGGAAACAGCCCTAACTATGGCTACACCTTC.